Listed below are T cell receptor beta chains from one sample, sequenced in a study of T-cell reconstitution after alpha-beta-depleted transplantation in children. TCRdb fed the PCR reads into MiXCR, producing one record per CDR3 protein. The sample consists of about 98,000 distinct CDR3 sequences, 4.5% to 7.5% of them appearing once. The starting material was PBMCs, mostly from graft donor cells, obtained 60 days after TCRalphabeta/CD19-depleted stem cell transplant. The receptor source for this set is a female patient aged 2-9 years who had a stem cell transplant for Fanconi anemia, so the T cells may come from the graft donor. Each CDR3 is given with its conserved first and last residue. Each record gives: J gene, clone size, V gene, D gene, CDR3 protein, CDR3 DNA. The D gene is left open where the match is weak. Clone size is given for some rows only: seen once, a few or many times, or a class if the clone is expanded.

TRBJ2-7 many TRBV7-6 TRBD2 CASSPTGLGNYEQYF TGTGCCAGCAGCCCAACCGGACTAGGGAACTACGAGCAGTACTTC
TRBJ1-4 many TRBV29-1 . CSAKEMPGANEKLFF TGCAGCGCCAAGGAAATGCCGGGGGCTAATGAAAAACTGTTTTTT
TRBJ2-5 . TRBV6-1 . CASRDRLGSGTQYF TGTGCCAGCCGGGACCGCCTAGGATCGGGGACCCAGTACTTC
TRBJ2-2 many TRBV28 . CASSLPQGNGELFF TGTGCCAGCAGTTTACCACAGGGTAATGGGGAGCTGTTTTTT
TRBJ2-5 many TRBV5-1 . CASSLAKETQYF TGCGCCAGCAGCTTGGCTAAAGAGACCCAGTACTTC
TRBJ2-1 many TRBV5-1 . CASSQGHNEQFF TGCGCCAGCAGCCAGGGCCACAATGAGCAGTTCTTC
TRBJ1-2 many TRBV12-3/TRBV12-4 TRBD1 CASSFIGDRGNGYTF TGTGCCAGCAGTTTCATCGGGGACAGGGGGAACGGCTACACCTTC
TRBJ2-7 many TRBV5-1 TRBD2 CASSLTSGGSYEQYF TGCGCCAGCAGCTTGACTAGCGGGGGCTCCTACGAGCAGTACTTC
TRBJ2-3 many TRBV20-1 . CSAPRGGRTDTQYF TGCAGTGCCCCCCGCGGGGGCCGCACAGATACGCAGTATTTT
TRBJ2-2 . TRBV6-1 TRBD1 CASSEAGGTGSALFF TGTGCCAGCAGTGAAGCGGGGGGGACAGGGAGTGCGCTGTTTTTT
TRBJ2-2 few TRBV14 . CASSQGTASNTGELFF TGTGCCAGCAGCCAGGGGACTGCGTCGAACACCGGGGAGCTGTTTTTT
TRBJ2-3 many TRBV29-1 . CSVARADTQYF TGCAGCGTTGCCCGTGCAGATACGCAGTATTTT
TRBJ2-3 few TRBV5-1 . CASRKTGGADTQYF TGCGCCAGCAGGAAGACAGGAGGAGCAGATACGCAGTATTTT
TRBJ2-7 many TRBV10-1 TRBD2 CASSVSGPGVYEQYF TGCGCCAGCAGCGTTAGCGGGCCGGGGGTCTACGAGCAGTACTTC
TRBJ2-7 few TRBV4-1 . CASSLGLSNSYEQYF TGCGCCAGCAGCCTAGGGCTTTCTAACTCCTACGAGCAGTACTTC
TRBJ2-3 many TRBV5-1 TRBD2 CASSLDGGSTDTQYF TGCGCCAGCAGCTTGGACGGGGGGTCCACAGATACGCAGTATTTT